This TCR beta chain was captured by sequencing in a study of response to subunit inactivated influenza vaccine. Whole-study findings and limits: New T cells are recruited in small numbers by each seasonal influenza vaccination, according to the authors' suggestion.

TCRdb independently ran MiXCR on the RT-PCR reads; one entry per CDR3 protein. This sample has about 780,000 distinct CDR3 sequences, with around a sixth found just once. This clonotype was counted at least ten times. As yet, its antigen is unknown. The CDR3 runs to 14 residues. Germline V gives CDR1 SQVTM, CDR2 ANQGSEA. V lost 2 bases, J lost 2 bases, and 0 bases stayed unmatched. The chain employs TRBV29-1 and TRBJ2-5, with 12 positions matching TRBD2. The material was PBMCs from blood, obtained 4 to 6 days after vaccination. The origin of this receptor is a man aged 50 to 59 who received an inactivated influenza vaccine. The CDR3 is CSVELAGGQETQYF. CDR3 bases: TGCAGCGTTGAACTAGCGGGGGGGCAAGAGACCCAGTACTTC. Full variable domain (outside the CDR3, taken from reference TRBV29-1 and TRBJ2-5): SAVISQKPSRDICQRGTSLTIQCQVDSQVTMMFWYRQQPGQSLTLIATANQGSEATYESGFVIDKFPISRPNLTFSTLTVSNMSPEDSSIYLCSVELAGGQETQYFGPGTRLLVL.